What follows are 23 T cell receptor beta chains derived from one specimen sequenced in a study of PD-1 blockade in classical Hodgkin lymphoma. Each patient's relapse followed autologous stem cell transplantation, and brentuximab vedotin exposure varied. This table comes from immunoSEQ multiplex PCR, and its TCRdb copy is limited to in-frame clones, with some not included. The sample records 50,000 or so clones, approximately 89% being singletons. Sequenced here: peripheral blood mononuclear cells (PBMCs), sampled before the second cycle of nivolumab. The receptors come from a human donor with classical Hodgkin lymphoma.

The gene calls are TRBV11-3 and TRBJ2-7; D uncertain. Trimming stripped 0 bases from V and 4 bases from J, with 7 bases between. The CDR3 is made up of 13 amino acids. Germline V gene sequence: CDR1 SGHNT, CDR2 YENEEA. The CDR3 sequence is CASSLDPGYEQYF. CDR3 bases: TGTGCCAGCAGCTTAGATCCCGGTTACGAGCAGTACTTC.

This chain uses TRBV19 with TRBJ2-1, with TRBD2 matching 13 bases. The V gene end was trimmed by 1 base and the J gene end by 5 bases; junction bases not matched to a gene: 8. The CDR3 spans 18 residues. Germline CDR1 LNHDA, CDR2 SQIVND (reference sequence). The CDR3 protein is CASSIGTSGRVVHNEQFF. The CDR3 DNA follows: TGTGCCAGTAGTATAGGGACTAGCGGGAGAGTAGTGCACAATGAGCAGTTCTTC.

The chain uses TRBV4-1 and TRBJ1-2, with D possibly matching TRBD1 (5 bases). The CDR3 is 19 amino acids. Between the trimmed V and J ends, which lost 3 bases and 4 bases, there was a span of 27 bases. Germline loops: CDR1 MGHRA, CDR2 YSYEKL. CDR3 coding DNA: TGCGCCAGCAGCCATGAGACCCCCTGGTTGGCAAAGAGGGGCTATGGCTACACCTTC. This gives the protein CASSHETPWLAKRGYGYTF.

This CDR3 reads CASSLTGNSGNTIYF. CDR3 nucleotide sequence: TGTGCCAGCTCCTTGACAGGGAACTCTGGAAACACCATATATTTT. The chain uses TRBV6-5 and TRBJ1-3, with 7 bases that match TRBD1. The germline V gene has CDR1 MNHEY and CDR2 SVGAGI. With 8 bases clipped from V and 0 bases from J, the junction kept 7 bases outside the gene matches. The CDR3 consists of 15 residues.

This chain uses TRBV27 with TRBJ1-2, with D maybe TRBD1 (6 bases). The germline V and J ends were trimmed by 2 bases and 4 bases, with 11 bases remaining between them. Germline loops: CDR1 MNHEY, CDR2 SMNVEV (reference sequence). This CDR3 region has 14 residues. Here the CDR3 DNA reads TGTGCCAGCAGTTTAATGGGGGGCCTCTATGGCTACACCTTC. It yields the protein CASSLMGGLYGYTF.

The chain carries TRBV27 and TRBJ2-2, with D hard to call. Germline V gene lookup returns CDR1 MNHEY and CDR2 SMNVEV (reference sequence). With 3 bases removed from V and 3 bases from J, the gap between germline ends came to 8 bases. The CDR3 is 14 residues long. CDR3 DNA: TGTGCCAGCAGTTTTCTTCGCTACACCGGGGAGCTGTTTTTT. Amino acids: CASSFLRYTGELFF.

V usage is TRBV7-9 and J usage is TRBJ2-1, with 8 nucleotides matching TRBD1. CDR1 SEHNR and CDR2 FQNEAQ come from the germline V gene (reference sequence). CDR3 size: 15 residues. Trimming took 4 bases from V and 7 from J; bases not matched to a gene: 9. The CDR3 DNA reads as TGTGCCAGCAGCTCGGACAGGGACCAGTTGAATGAGCAGTTCTTC. It encodes CASSSDRDQLNEQFF.

The chain combines TRBV9 with TRBJ2-3; 10 positions agree with TRBD2. The CDR3 is made up of 16 amino acids. Germline CDR1 and CDR2: SGDLS and YYNGEE. The trim removed 2 bases at V and 6 bases at J, leaving 9 bases unmatched. The CDR3 DNA sequence: TGTGCCAGCAGCGTTCGACTAGCGGGTCCGAGGGATACGCAGTATTTT. Its translation: CASSVRLAGPRDTQYF.

The chain uses TRBV6-5 and TRBJ1-1; a possible D gene is TRBD1 (6 bases). Trimming took off 7 bases at V and 6 bases at J, with 18 bases between the two ends. Germline V CDR1 and CDR2: MNHEY, SVGAGI. The CDR3 is 14 amino acids. CDR3 region: CASIPEVGGAEAFF. CDR3 DNA: TGTGCCAGCATTCCGGAAGTGGGGGGCGCTGAAGCTTTCTTT.

This clone was seen once. The J gene is TRBJ2-7, the V gene TRBV9; possibly TRBD2 for D (5 bases). Trimming pared 4 bases from V and 3 bases from J, leaving 17 bases between. CDR3 length: 15 amino acids. Per germline, CDR1 SGDLS and CDR2 YYNGEE. CDR3: CASSPGGLFNYEQYF. CDR3 DNA sequence: TGTGCCAGCAGCCCGGGCGGGCTCTTCAACTACGAGCAGTACTTC.

The chain joins TRBV7-9 to TRBJ2-1; D tentatively reads TRBD1 or TRBD2 (5 bases each). The V end was cut by 5 bases, the J end by 5 bases, with 13 bases between. Germline CDR1 is SEHNR and CDR2 is FQNEAQ (reference sequence). CDR3 length equals 14 residues. CDR3 loop: CASSAGTDNNEQFF. The CDR3 DNA is TGTGCCAGCAGCGCCGGGACGGATAACAATGAGCAGTTCTTC.

CDR3 residues: CASSVGGTGGFSTNEKLFF. The DNA for the CDR3 is TGTGCCAGCAGCGTAGGCGGGACAGGGGGCTTCTCAACTAATGAAAAACTGTTTTTT. The rearrangement uses TRBV9 and TRBJ1-4; 12 bases line up with TRBD1. The CDR3 extends over 19 amino acids. From germline, CDR1 is SGDLS and CDR2 YYNGEE. Unmatched junction bases numbered 6, after V lost 0 bases and J lost 0 bases. Supplemented by reference TRBV9 and TRBJ1-4, the full variable domain reads DSGVTQTPKHLITATGQRVTLRCSPRSGDLSVYWYQQSLDQGLQFLIQYYNGEERAKGNILERFSAQQFPDLHSELNLSSLELGDSALYFCASSVGGTGGFSTNEKLFFGSGTQLSVL.

The chain recombines TRBV27 with TRBJ1-2; 7 bases are a match to TRBD1. Trimming at V came to 8 bases and at J to 0 bases, leaving 3 bases not matched to a gene. The CDR3 extends over 13 amino acids. The germline gives CDR1 MNHEY, CDR2 SMNVEV (reference sequence). The CDR3 region is CASRDRANYGYTF. The CDR3 DNA follows: TGTGCCAGCCGGGACAGAGCTAACTATGGCTACACCTTC.

This chain connects TRBV21-1 to TRBJ2-7; the table names TRBD2, a call not compared with the DNA. TRBV21-1 corresponds to a pseudogene. The CDR3 is 17 amino acids. The CDR3 protein is CASSKGASGRHLDEQYF. The DNA of the CDR3 is TGTGCCAGCAGCAAAGGGGCTTCCGGGAGGCACCTTGACGAGCAGTACTTC.

The genes are TRBV27 and TRBJ1-2; D might be TRBD1 (5 bases). The CDR3 is 17 amino acids. CDR1 MNHEY and CDR2 SMNVEV come from the germline V gene (reference sequence). Trimming pared 5 bases from V and 8 bases from J, leaving 27 bases between. The CDR3: CASSPDLRSGTQKGYTF. The DNA for the CDR3 is TGTGCCAGCAGTCCAGACCTTCGCAGCGGGACTCAGAAGGGCTACACCTTC.

This clone was detected once. The V and J genes are TRBV2 and TRBJ1-6; TRBD1 aligns across 10 bases. This CDR3 comprises 17 residues. V lost 4 bases and J lost 9; bases outside the gene matches: 12. Germline CDR1 SNHLY, CDR2 FYNNEI. CDR3: CASSVEAPGQGISPLHF. CDR3 bases: TGTGCCAGCAGTGTTGAGGCGCCGGGACAGGGGATTTCACCCCTCCACTTT. Full variable domain (remainder filled in from reference TRBV2 and TRBJ1-6): EPEVTQTPSHQVTQMGQEVILRCVPISNHLYFYWYRQILGQKVEFLVSFYNNEISEKSEIFDDQFSVERPDGSNFTLKIRSTKLEDSAMYFCASSVEAPGQGISPLHFGNGTRLTVT.

This chain joins TRBV5-8 and TRBJ2-7; TRBD1 agrees at 8 bases. CDR1 SGHTS and CDR2 YDEGEE come from the germline V gene. With V trimmed by 5 bases and J by 0 bases, 7 bases remained unmatched. This CDR3 is built from 15 residues. CDR3 bases: TGTGCCAGCAGTCCCGGGACAGGTCACTCCTACGAGCAGTACTTC. As protein: CASSPGTGHSYEQYF.

V usage is TRBV7-3 and J usage is TRBJ2-3; D ambiguous. Trimming cost V 8 bases and J 0 bases, with 12 bases left between them. Germline CDR1 SGHTA, CDR2 FQGTGA. The CDR3 contains 14 residues. Here the CDR3 DNA reads TGTGCCAGCCGCGGTGCCGCCAGCACAGATACGCAGTATTTT. Translation gives CASRGAASTDTQYF.

The V call is TRBV4-3, the J call TRBJ2-1; 7 nucleotides line up with TRBD2. With V trimmed by 0 bases and J by 3 bases, 14 bases remained unmatched. This CDR3 has 19 amino acids. Per the germline V gene, CDR1 is LGHNA and CDR2 is YSLEER. CDR3 DNA sequence: TGCGCCAGCAGCCAAGACGGTACGTTTGGGGAGGGAGACTACAATGAGCAGTTCTTC. Protein product: CASSQDGTFGEGDYNEQFF.

CDR3 loop: CASQEEGLNYGYTF. Here the CDR3 DNA reads TGTGCCAGCCAAGAGGAGGGTCTAAACTATGGCTACACCTTC. This chain joins TRBV2 and TRBJ1-2; D call uncertain. V was trimmed by 8 bases and J by 2 bases, leaving 15 bases between them. CDR1 and CDR2 from the germline V gene are SNHLY and FYNNEI. This CDR3 has 14 residues.

Judged by abundance, this clone is medium-sized. The gene calls are TRBV30 and TRBJ2-7; D may match TRBD1 or TRBD2 (6 bases each). The CDR3 has 12 residues. CDR1 GTSNPN and CDR2 SVGIG come from the germline V gene (reference sequence). V shed 8 bases and J shed 5 bases, with 16 bases lying between them. CDR3 DNA sequence: TGTGCCGTAGTGAGGGGGGACGACGAGCAGTACTTC. Translation: CAVVRGDDEQYF.

The rearrangement uses TRBV4-2 and TRBJ2-7; possible D gene TRBD1, 5 bases. There are 14 residues in the CDR3. Germline values: CDR1 LGHNA, CDR2 YNFKEQ. V dropped 5 bases and J dropped 3 bases, with 14 bases sitting between them. In DNA form, the CDR3 reads TGTGCCAGCAGCTTGGACATGGAATACTACGAGCAGTACTTC. Protein sequence: CASSLDMEYYEQYF.

This chain links TRBV18 with TRBJ1-4; 7 positions agree with TRBD1. The germline V gene has CDR1 KGHSH and CDR2 LQKENI. The CDR3 contains 16 residues. The V gene end was trimmed by 3 bases and the J gene end by 5 bases; junction bases not matched to a gene: 9. CDR3 in amino acids: CASSPAGGGVNEKLFF. In nucleotides, the CDR3 is TGTGCCAGCTCACCTGCGGGAGGGGGCGTAAATGAAAAACTGTTTTTT.